Following are 2 T cell receptor beta chains from one sample sequenced in a study of cytomegalovirus exposure and HLA in healthy donors (dated by TCRdb to the late 2010s). Library construction relied on the immunoSEQ multiplex PCR assay. The table was pulled from immuneACCESS by TCRdb, which kept in-frame rearrangements only. Such tables lose some clones; where checked, under half of the loss comes from unresolved V genes, and the rest has no known cause. The sample table records 150,000 to 200,000 clones; 85% of these occur just once. The ten largest make up 16% of the sample. The specimen sequenced was PBMCs. The receptors come from a man aged 18 to 29 in good health and CMV-seropositive.

V is TRBV5-6 and J is TRBJ2-5; TRBD2 agrees at 7 bases. Germline assignment: CDR1 SGHDT and CDR2 YYEEEE. The CDR3 is made up of 16 amino acids. Trimming at V came to 0 bases and at J to 5 bases, leaving 10 bases not matched to a gene. The CDR3 region is CASSLGGRAWFETQYF. CDR3 DNA sequence: TGTGCCAGCAGCTTGGGTGGGAGGGCCTGGTTCGAGACCCAGTACTTC.

The chain carries TRBV28 and TRBJ2-7, with 7 bases aligning to TRBD1. The CDR3 runs to 13 residues. Germline V gene data show CDR1 as MDHEN and CDR2 as SYDVKM. Losses at the gene ends were 6 bases for V and 3 bases for J; bases not matched to a gene: 5. This chain's CDR3 is CASSPGQIYEQYF. In DNA form, the CDR3 reads TGTGCCAGCAGCCCGGGACAGATCTACGAGCAGTACTTC. The full variable domain, completed using reference TRBV28 and TRBJ2-7, is DVKVTQSSRYLVKRTGEKVFLECVQDMDHENMFWYRQDPGLGLRLIYFSYDVKMKEKGDIPEGYSVSREKKERFSLILESASTNQTSMYLCASSPGQIYEQYFGPGTRLTVT.